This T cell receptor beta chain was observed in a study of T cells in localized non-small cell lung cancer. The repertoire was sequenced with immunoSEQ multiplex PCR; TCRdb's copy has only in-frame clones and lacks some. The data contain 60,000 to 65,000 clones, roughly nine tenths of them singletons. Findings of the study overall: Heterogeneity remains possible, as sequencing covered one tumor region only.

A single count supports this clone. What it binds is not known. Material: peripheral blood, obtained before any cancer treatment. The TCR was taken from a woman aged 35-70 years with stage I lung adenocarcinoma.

CDR3 sequence: CASSPPPGQGYGGTEKLFF. The DNA of the CDR3 is TGTGCCAGCTCACCCCCCCCGGGACAGGGATACGGTGGCACCGAAAAACTGTTTTTT. The gene calls are TRBV18 and TRBJ1-4, with TRBD1 matching 9 bases. This CDR3 region has 19 residues. The germline CDR1 and CDR2 sequences are KGHSH and LQKENI. Germline trimming cut 3 bases from V and 8 bases from J; bases unmatched to any gene: 19. Looking up the rest from reference TRBV18 and TRBJ1-4 gives the full variable domain: NAGVMQNPRHLVRRRGQEARLRCSPMKGHSHVYWYRQLPEEGLKFMVYLQKENIIDESGMPKERFSAEFPKEGPSILRIQQVVRGDSAAYFCASSPPPGQGYGGTEKLFFGSGTQLSVL.